This TCR beta chain was recorded in a study of blood T cell repertoires in COVID-19 (dated by TCRdb to 2020 to 2021). In the study overall: Samples covering the acute and convalescent phases of COVID-19 were provided by collaborators in the United States, Italy and Spain. Where available, HLA class I and class II types were taken from metadata supplied by the sample provider and were not determined by assay-based typing. Subjects who had been exposed to COVID-19, were actively infected with it, or had recovered from it provided the deeply sampled blood TCRbeta repertoires that made up the dataset. A freely available public database, intended as a resource for researchers studying the immune response to SARS-CoV-2, is where the repertoires were released. The samples were drawn from two sources: the first 160 participants of the ongoing ImmuneRACE study, and 950 to 1,500 subjects contributed by 6 global collaborators. Nearly every sample came with metadata listing a de-identified subject ID, COVID-19 status, age in years and sex. The material from the prospective study consisted of cDNA or gDNA derived from T cells, B-cell-depleted T cells, or PBMCs. General study outcomes and caveats: How much clinical and demographic metadata was included differed by source and by participant, and the metadata was provided uncurated.

With regard to this clone: It lacks a known antigen. No base-level quality is on record; no much larger clone is a single base apart.

The germline V gene (reference sequence) gives CDR1 as LNHDA and CDR2 as SQIVND. Trimming removed 4 bases from V and 5 bases from J; the gene matches leave 3 bases unexplained. Spanning cysteine to phenylalanine, the CDR3 consists of 14 amino acids. Of all the DNA, just the CDR3 is kept, 42 bases in frame from base 1. Whole blood was collected in K2EDTA tubes by collaborating institutions according to the institutions' own protocols. For TCRbeta analysis, collaborators shipped samples in one of three forms: frozen whole blood, isolated PBMCs, or DNA extracted from either of those sample types. The immunoSEQ Assay, a bias-controlled multiplex PCR, was used to amplify TCRbeta CDR3 regions from genomic DNA. The source study handled its data this way. The number of nucleated cells in each sample was estimated from the amplification of reference gene primers within the assay. To quantify the absolute abundance of each unique TCRbeta CDR3 rearrangement, sequence reads were collapsed and filtered. For each sample, productive Simpson clonality was calculated as the square root of Simpson's diversity index over productive rearrangements. Imported from immuneACCESS, the table was reduced by TCRdb to in-frame sequences with V and J called. These copies leave out some clones; in studies compared against another copy, an unresolved V gene accounts for under half, and the cause of the remainder is not known. V and J calls and clone size are those listed in that table; D and trimming were worked out from the DNA. The sample contains over 85,000 clones, 79% of them found a single time. The ten largest clones represent 24% of the sample.

Specimen: peripheral blood. This chain joins TRBV19 to TRBJ2-2, and TRBD2 matches 8 of the central bases. The source of this sequence is a human donor in a cohort sampled during active COVID-19. The DNA sequence is given as TGTGCCAGTAGTAGCCCTAGCGGGACCGGGGAGCTGTTTTTT. It codes for CASSSPSGTGELFF.